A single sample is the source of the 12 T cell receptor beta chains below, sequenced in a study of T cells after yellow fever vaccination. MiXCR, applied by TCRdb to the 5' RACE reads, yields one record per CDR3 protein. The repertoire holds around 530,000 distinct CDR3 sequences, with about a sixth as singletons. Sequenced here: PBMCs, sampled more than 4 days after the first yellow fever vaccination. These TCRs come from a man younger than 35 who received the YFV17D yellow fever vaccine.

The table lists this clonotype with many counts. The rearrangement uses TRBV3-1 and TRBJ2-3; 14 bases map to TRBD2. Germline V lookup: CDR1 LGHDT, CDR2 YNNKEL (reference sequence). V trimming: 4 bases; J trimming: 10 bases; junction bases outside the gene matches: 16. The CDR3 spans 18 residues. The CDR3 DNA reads TGTGCCAGCAGCCTCCTGGGACTAGCGGGGGACCCCCGCCACTCGCAGTATTTT. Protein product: CASSLLGLAGDPRHSQYF.

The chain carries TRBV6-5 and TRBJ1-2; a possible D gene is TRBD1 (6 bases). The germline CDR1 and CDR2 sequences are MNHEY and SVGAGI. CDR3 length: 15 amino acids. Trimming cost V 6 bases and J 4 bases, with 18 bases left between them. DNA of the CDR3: TGTGCCAGCAGACTCACGACAGGTGGTGGCTATGGCTACACCTTC. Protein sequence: CASRLTTGGGYGYTF.

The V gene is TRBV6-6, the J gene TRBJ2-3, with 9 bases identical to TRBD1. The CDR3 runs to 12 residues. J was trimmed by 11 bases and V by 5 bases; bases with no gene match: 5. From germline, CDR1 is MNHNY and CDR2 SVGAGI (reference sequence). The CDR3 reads CASSPPGQGQYF. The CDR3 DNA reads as TGTGCCAGCAGTCCTCCGGGACAGGGGCAGTATTTT.

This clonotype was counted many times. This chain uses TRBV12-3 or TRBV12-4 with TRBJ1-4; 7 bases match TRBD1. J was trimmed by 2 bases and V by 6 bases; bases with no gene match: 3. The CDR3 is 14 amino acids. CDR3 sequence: CASSPTGTNEKLFF. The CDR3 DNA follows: TGTGCCAGCAGCCCGACAGGGACTAATGAAAAACTGTTTTTT.

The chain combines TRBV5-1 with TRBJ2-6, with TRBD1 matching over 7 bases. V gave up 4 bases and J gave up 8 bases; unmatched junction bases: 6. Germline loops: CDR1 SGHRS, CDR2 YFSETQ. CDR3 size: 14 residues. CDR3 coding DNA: TGCGCCAGCAGCGGACAACAGGGGACCAACGTCCTGACTTTC. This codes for CASSGQQGTNVLTF.

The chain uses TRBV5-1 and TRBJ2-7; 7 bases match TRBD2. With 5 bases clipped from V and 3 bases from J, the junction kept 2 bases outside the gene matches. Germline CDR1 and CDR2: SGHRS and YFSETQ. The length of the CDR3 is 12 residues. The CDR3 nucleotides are TGCGCCAGCAGGGCTAGCGGCTACGAGCAGTACTTC. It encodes CASRASGYEQYF.

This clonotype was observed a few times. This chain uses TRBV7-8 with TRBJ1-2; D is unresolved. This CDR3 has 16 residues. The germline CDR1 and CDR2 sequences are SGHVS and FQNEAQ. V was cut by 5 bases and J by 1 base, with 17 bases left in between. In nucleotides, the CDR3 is TGTGCCAGCAGCCCTCGAGAGGCCGTCCTTAACTATGGCTACACCTTC. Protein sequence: CASSPREAVLNYGYTF.

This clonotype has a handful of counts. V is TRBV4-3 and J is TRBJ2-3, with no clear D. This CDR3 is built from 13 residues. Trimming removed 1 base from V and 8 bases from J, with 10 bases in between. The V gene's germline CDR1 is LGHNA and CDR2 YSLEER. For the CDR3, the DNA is TGCGCCAGCAGCCAAGGAGGCGGTTTTACGCAGTATTTT. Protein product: CASSQGGGFTQYF.

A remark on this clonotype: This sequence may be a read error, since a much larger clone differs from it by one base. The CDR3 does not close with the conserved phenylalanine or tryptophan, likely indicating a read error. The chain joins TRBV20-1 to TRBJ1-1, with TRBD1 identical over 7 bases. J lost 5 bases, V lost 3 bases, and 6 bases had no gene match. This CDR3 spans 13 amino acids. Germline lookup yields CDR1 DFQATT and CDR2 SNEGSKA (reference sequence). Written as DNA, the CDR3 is TGCAGTGCTAGGTCAGGGGGTGGGACTGAAGCTTTCTAT. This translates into CSARSGGGTEAFY.

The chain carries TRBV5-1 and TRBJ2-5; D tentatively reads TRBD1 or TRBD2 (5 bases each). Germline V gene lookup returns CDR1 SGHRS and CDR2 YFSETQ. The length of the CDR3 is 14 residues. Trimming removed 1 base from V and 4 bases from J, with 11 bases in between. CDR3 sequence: CASSLPGPGETQYF. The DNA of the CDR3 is TGCGCCAGCAGCTTGCCGGGGCCGGGAGAGACCCAGTACTTC.

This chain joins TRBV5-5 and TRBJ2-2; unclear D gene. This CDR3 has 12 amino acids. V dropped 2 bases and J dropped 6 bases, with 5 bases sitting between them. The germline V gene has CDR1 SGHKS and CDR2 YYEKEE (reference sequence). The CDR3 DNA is TGTGCCAGCAGCTTCGTCCCCGGGGAGCTGTTTTTT. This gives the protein CASSFVPGELFF.

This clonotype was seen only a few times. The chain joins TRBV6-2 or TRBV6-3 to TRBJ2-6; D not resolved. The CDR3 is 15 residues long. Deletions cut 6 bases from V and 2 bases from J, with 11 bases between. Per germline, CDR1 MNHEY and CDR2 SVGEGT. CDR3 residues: CASRPPRAGANVLTF. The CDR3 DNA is TGTGCCAGCAGACCACCCCGGGCTGGGGCCAACGTCCTGACTTTC.